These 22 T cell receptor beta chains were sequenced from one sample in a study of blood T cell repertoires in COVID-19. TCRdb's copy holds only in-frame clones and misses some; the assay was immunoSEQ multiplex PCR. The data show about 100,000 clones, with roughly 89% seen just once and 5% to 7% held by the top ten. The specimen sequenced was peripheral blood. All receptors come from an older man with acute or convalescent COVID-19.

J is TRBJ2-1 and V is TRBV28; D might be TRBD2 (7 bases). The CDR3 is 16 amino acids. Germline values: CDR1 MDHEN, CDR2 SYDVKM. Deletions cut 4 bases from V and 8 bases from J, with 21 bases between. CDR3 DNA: TGTGCCAGCAGTTCTGGGAGGGGGGGGCGGTTGGATGAGCAGTTCTTC. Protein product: CASSSGRGGRLDEQFF.

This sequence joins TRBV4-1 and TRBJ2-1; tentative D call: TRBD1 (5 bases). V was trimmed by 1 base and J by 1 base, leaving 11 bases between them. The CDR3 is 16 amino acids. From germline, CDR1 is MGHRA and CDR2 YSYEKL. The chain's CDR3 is CASSQVGQRSYNEQFF. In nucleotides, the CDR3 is TGCGCCAGCAGCCAAGTGGGGCAAAGGTCCTACAATGAGCAGTTCTTC.

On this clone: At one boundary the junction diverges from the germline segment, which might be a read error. CDR3 in DNA: TGTGCCAGTAGTCCACAGGGGGGAATGAAAACTGAAGCTTTCTTT. It encodes CASSPQGGMKTEAFF. V and J are TRBV19 and TRBJ1-1; 8 bases are a match to TRBD1. Germline values: CDR1 LNHDA, CDR2 SQIVND (reference sequence). The CDR3 has 15 residues.

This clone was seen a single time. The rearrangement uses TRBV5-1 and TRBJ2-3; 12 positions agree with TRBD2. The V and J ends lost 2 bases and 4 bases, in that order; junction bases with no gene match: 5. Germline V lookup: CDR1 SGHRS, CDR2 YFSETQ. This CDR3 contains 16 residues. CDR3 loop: CASSFLASGGADTQYF. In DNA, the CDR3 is TGCGCCAGCAGCTTTCTGGCTAGCGGGGGGGCAGATACGCAGTATTTT.

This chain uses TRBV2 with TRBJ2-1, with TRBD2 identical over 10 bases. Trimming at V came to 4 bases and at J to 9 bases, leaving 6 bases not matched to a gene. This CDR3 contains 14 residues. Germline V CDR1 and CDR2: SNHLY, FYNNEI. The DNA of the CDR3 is TGTGCCAGCAGTGCACAGCGGGGGGGCGCTGAGCAGTTCTTC. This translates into CASSAQRGGAEQFF.

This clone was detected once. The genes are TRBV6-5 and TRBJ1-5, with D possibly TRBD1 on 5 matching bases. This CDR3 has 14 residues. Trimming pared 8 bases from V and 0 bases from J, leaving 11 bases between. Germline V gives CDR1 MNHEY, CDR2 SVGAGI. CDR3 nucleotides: TGTGCCAGCCGAGCGGGGCATAGCAATCAGCCCCAGCATTTT. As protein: CASRAGHSNQPQHF.

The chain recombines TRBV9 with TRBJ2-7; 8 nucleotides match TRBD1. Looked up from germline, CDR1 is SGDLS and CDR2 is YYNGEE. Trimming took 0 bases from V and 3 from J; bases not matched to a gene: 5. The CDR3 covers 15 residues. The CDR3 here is CASSVGQGAGYEQYF. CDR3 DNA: TGTGCCAGCAGCGTAGGGCAGGGGGCAGGCTACGAGCAGTACTTC.

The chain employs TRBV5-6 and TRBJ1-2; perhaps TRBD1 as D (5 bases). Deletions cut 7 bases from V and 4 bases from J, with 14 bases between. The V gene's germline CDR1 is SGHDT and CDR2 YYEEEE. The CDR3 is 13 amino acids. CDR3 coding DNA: TGTGCCAGCTGGAGTACAGGTCCCTATGGCTACACCTTC. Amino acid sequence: CASWSTGPYGYTF.

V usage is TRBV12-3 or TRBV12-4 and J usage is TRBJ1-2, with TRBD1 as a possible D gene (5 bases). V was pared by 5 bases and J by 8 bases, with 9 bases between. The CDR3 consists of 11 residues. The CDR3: CASSPGGGYTF. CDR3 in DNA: TGTGCCAGCAGTCCCGGGGGAGGCTACACCTTC.

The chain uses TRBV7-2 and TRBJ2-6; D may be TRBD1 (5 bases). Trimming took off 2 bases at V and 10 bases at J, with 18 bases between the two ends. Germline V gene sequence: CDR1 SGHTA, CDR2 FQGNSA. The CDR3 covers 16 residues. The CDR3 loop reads CASSLRLTGLLNVLTF. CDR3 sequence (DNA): TGTGCCAGCAGCTTAAGGTTAACAGGCCTTTTAAACGTCCTGACTTTC.

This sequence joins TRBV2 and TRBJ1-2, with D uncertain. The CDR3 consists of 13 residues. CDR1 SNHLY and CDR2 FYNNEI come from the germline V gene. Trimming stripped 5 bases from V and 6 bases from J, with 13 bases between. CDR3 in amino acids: CASSWAFRNGYTF. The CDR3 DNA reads TGTGCCAGCAGTTGGGCCTTTCGGAATGGCTACACCTTC.

The CDR3 nucleotides are TGTGCCAGCAGGGCATTAACAGTTAACACTGAAGCTTTCTTT. Translated, it gives CASRALTVNTEAFF. The chain couples TRBV2 to TRBJ1-1; D unresolved. Deletions cut 6 bases from V and 2 bases from J, with 13 bases between. Germline-derived CDR1 and CDR2 are SNHLY and FYNNEI. This CDR3 region has 14 residues.

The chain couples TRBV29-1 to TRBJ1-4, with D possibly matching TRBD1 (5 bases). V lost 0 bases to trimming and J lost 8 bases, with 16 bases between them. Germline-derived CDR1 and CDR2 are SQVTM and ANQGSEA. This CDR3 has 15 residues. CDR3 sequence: CSVEDPWRGKEKLFF. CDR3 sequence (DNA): TGCAGCGTTGAAGATCCATGGAGGGGCAAGGAAAAACTGTTTTTT.

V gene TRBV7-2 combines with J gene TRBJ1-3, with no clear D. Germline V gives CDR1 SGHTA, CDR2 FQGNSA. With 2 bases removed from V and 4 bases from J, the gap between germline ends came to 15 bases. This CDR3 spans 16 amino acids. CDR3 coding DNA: TGTGCCAGCAGCTTAAATCCGGGTTTAACGGGAAACACCATATATTTT. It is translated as CASSLNPGLTGNTIYF.

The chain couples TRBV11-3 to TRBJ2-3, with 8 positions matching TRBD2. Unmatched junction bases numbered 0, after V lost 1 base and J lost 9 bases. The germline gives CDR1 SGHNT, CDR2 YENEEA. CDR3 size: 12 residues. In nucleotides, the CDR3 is TGTGCCAGCAGCTTAGGCGGGGGGACGCAGTATTTT. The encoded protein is CASSLGGGTQYF.

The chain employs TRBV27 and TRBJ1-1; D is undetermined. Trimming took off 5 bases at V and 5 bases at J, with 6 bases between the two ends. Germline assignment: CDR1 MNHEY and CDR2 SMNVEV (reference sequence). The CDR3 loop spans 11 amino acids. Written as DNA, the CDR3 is TGTGCCAGCAGTCGAGGGACTGAAGCTTTCTTT. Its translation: CASSRGTEAFF.

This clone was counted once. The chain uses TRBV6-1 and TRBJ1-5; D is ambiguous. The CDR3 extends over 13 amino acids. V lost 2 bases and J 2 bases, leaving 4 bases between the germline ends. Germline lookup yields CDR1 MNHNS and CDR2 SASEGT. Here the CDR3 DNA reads TGTGCCAGCAGTGAACAGGGCAATCAGCCCCAGCATTTT. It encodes CASSEQGNQPQHF.

The CDR3 is CASSLGPQPRGLGNTEAFF. The CDR3 coding sequence is TGTGCCAGCAGCTTGGGACCCCAGCCCAGGGGGCTTGGGAACACTGAAGCTTTCTTT. V is TRBV5-5 and J is TRBJ1-1; TRBD1 matches at 8 bases. The CDR3 contains 19 residues. Germline CDR1 and CDR2: SGHKS and YYEKEE (reference sequence). Unmatched junction bases numbered 14, after V lost 0 bases and J lost 1 base. The whole variable domain, remainder taken from reference TRBV5-5 and TRBJ1-1, is DAGVTQSPTHLIKTRGQQVTLRCSPISGHKSVSWYQQVLGQGPQFIFQYYEKEERGRGNFPDRFSARQFPNYSSELNVNALLLGDSALYLCASSLGPQPRGLGNTEAFFGQGTRLTVV.

Here the CDR3 reads CASSLVVSANTEAFF. CDR3 in DNA: TGCGCCAGCAGCTTGGTCGTCAGCGCGAACACTGAAGCTTTCTTT. The V call is TRBV5-1, the J call TRBJ1-1; D ambiguous. Looked up from germline, CDR1 is SGHRS and CDR2 is YFSETQ. The CDR3 spans 15 residues. Trimming removed 0 bases from V and 1 base from J, with 10 bases in between.

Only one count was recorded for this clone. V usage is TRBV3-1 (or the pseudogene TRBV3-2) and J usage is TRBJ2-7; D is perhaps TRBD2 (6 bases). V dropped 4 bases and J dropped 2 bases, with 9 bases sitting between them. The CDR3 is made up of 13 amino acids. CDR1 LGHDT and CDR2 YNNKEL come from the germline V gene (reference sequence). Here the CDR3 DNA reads TGTGCCAGCAGCCGCCTAGCGACCTACGAGCAGTACTTC. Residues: CASSRLATYEQYF.

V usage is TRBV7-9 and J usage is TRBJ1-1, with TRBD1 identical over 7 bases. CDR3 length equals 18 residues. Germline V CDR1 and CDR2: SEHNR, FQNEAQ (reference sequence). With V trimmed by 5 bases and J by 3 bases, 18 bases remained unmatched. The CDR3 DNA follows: TGTGCCAGCAGCCCCTACGCCAGGGCCGACAGGGCAGACACTGAAGCTTTCTTT. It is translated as CASSPYARADRADTEAFF.

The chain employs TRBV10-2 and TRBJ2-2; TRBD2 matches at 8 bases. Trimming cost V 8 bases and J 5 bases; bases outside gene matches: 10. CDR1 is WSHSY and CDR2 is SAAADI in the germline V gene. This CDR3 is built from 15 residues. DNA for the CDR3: TGCGCCAGCGTTCCAAGCGGGAGTCGTACCGGGGAGCTGTTTTTT. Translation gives CASVPSGSRTGELFF.